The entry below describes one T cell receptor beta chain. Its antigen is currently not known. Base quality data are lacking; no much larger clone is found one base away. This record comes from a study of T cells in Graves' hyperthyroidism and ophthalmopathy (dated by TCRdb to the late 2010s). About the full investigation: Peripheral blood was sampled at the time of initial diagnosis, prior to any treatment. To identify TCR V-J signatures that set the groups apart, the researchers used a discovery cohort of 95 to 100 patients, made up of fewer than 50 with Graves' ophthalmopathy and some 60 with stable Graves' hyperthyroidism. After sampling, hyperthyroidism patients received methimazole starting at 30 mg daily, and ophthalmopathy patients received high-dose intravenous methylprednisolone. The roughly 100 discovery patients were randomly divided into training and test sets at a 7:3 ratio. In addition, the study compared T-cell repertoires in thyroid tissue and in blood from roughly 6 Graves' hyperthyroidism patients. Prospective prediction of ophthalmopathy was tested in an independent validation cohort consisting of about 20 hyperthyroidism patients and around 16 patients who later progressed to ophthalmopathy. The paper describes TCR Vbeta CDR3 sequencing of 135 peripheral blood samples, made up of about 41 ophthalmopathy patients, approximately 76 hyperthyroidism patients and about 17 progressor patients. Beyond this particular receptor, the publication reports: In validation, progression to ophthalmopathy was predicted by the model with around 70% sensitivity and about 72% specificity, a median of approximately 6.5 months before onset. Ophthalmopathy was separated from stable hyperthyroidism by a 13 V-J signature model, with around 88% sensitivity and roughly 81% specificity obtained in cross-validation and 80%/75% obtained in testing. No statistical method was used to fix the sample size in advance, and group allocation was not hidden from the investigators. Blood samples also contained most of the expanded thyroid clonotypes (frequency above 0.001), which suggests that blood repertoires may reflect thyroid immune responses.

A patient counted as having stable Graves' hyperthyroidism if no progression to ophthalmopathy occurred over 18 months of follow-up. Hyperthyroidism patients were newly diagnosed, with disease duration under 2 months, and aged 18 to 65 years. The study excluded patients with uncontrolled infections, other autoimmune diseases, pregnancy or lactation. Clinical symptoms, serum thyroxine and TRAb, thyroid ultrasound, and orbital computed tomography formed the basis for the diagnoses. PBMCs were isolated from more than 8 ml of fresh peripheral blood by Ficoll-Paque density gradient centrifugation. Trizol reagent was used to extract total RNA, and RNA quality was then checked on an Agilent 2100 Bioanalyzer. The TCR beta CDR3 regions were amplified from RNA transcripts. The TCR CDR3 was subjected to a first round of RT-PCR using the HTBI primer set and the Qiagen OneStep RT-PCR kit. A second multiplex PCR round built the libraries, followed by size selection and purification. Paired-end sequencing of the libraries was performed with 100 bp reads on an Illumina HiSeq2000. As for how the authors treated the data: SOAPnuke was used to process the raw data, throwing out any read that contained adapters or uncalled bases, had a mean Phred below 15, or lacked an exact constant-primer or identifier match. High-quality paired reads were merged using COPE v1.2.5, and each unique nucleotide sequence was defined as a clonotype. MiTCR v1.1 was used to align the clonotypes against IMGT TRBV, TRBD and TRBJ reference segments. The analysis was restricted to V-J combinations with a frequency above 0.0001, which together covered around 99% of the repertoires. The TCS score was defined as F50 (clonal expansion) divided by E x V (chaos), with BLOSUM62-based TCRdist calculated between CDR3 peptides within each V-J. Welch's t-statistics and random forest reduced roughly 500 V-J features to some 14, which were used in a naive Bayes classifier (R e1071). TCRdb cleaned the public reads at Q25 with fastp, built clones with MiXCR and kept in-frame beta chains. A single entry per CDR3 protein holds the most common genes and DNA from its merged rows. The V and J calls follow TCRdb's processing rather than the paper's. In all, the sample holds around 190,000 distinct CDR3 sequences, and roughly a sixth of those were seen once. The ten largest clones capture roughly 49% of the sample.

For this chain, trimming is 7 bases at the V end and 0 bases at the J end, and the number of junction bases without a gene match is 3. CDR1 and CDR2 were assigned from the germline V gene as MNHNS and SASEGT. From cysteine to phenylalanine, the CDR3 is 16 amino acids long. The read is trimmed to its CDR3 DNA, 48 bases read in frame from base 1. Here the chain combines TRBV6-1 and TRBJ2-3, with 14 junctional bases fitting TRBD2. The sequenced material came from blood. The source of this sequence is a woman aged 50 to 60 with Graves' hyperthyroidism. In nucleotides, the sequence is TGTGCCAGCACCGGGACTAGCGGGAGTAGCACAGATACGCAGTATTTT. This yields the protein CASTGTSGSSTDTQYF.